The 29 T cell receptor beta chains listed next were all sequenced from one sample in a study of blood T cells in healthy people across ages. The use of a sample-barcoded 5' primer and a J-beta primer mix characterized a second PCR of 7 to 11 cycles. TCRdb reanalysed the 5' RACE reads using MiXCR and keeps one entry per CDR3 protein. The data contain about 730,000 distinct CDR3 sequences, about 40% of them seen just once; the ten biggest clones take up around 20%. The specimen was blood. The receptors were sampled from a woman aged 55-70 years in good health.

V gene TRBV25-1 combines with J gene TRBJ2-7, with a possible D match to TRBD2 (5 bases). The CDR3 sequence is 13 residues long. Trimming left V 5 bases short and J 0 bases short, with 8 bases between. Germline CDR1 is MGHDK and CDR2 is SYGVNS. As DNA, the CDR3 is TGTGCCAGCAGTTACACTAGCTCCTACGAGCAGTACTTC. It codes for CASSYTSSYEQYF.

The CDR3 loop reads CAISDGLAAGNEQFF. The CDR3 bases are TGTGCCATCAGTGATGGACTAGCGGCGGGCAATGAGCAGTTCTTC. This chain links TRBV10-3 with TRBJ2-1; TRBD2 matches 10 bases. J gave up 6 bases and V 3 bases, and 5 bases lay outside the gene matches. Germline CDR1 and CDR2: ENHRY and SYGVKD. This CDR3 spans 15 amino acids.

As regards this clonotype: It may be a read error: a sequence one base away is much more abundant. The chain links TRBV27 to TRBJ2-1; 7 positions match TRBD1. The germline V gene encodes CDR1 MNHEY and CDR2 SMNVEV (reference sequence). The CDR3 is 15 amino acids. The CDR3 coding sequence is TGTGCCGGCAGCTTAGACAGGGCGGGTTACAATGAGCAGTTCTTC. Its translation: CAGSLDRAGYNEQFF.

This clonotype was seen only a few times. One base away lies a much larger clone, so this may be a sequencing read error. The chain recombines TRBV7-2 with TRBJ2-1; D might be TRBD1 (5 bases). Trimming removed 5 bases at V and 13 bases at J, with 24 bases between. CDR3 length equals 15 residues. Germline CDR1 and CDR2: SGHTA and FQGNSA. Written as DNA, the CDR3 is TGTGCCAGCAGCCTAACAGGCCAAGATGGGGTGACCCAGTTCTTC. As protein: CASSLTGQDGVTQFF.

The chain is built from TRBV20-1 and TRBJ1-2; 12 positions match TRBD1. In germline, CDR1 is DFQATT, CDR2 SNEGSKA (reference sequence). The junction had 2 bases not matched to a gene; V was cut back by 5 bases and J by 4 bases. This CDR3 has 13 amino acids. CDR3 DNA: TGCAGTGCTGGGACAGGGGGCGGCTATGGCTACACCTTC. Translating gives CSAGTGGGYGYTF.

This clonotype has a single count. This sequence joins TRBV20-1 and TRBJ1-1; D remains ambiguous. Germline V gene lookup returns CDR1 DFQATT and CDR2 SNEGSKA (reference sequence). The CDR3 loop spans 11 amino acids. The CDR3 DNA is TGCAGCCTACTTCTGGCCACTGAAGCTTTCTTT. Residues: CSLLLATEAFF.

This clonotype came up once. The rearrangement links TRBV24-1 to TRBJ2-3, with D possibly being TRBD2 (5 bases). V was cut by 5 bases and J by 2 bases, with 7 bases left in between. Germline-derived CDR1 and CDR2 are KGHDR and SFDVKD. The CDR3 has 13 residues. CDR3: CATSGENTDTQYF. CDR3 nucleotides: TGTGCCACCAGTGGGGAGAACACAGATACGCAGTATTTT.

V gene TRBV9 combines with J gene TRBJ2-4; TRBD1 matches at 7 bases. The ends lost 4 bases at V and 0 bases at J; junction bases unmatched: 13. CDR1 is SGDLS and CDR2 is YYNGEE in the germline V gene. CDR3 length: 18 amino acids. The CDR3 DNA reads TGTGCCAGCAGCCCCGGGACAGCCAGAGTACTAGCCAAAAACATTCAGTACTTC. As protein: CASSPGTARVLAKNIQYF.

This clonotype was observed a few times. The V call is TRBV5-1, the J call TRBJ2-1, with 16 positions matching TRBD2. V trimming: 4 bases; J trimming: 7 bases; junction bases outside the gene matches: 5. The CDR3 has 16 residues. CDR1 is SGHRS and CDR2 is YFSETQ in the germline V gene. Here the CDR3 DNA reads TGCGCCAGCAGCACCCCGGGACTAGCGGGAGGGAATGAGCAGTTCTTC. This encodes CASSTPGLAGGNEQFF.

The rearrangement links TRBV20-1 to TRBJ2-7, with a weak D call TRBD2 (6 bases). V was cut by 6 bases and J by 2 bases, with 14 bases left in between. The length of the CDR3 is 13 residues. The germline V gene encodes CDR1 DFQATT and CDR2 SNEGSKA (reference sequence). The CDR3 DNA is TGCAGTGCAGGAAGCGGGCCCACCTACGAGCAGTACTTC. Protein sequence: CSAGSGPTYEQYF.

The gene calls are TRBV6-2 or TRBV6-3 and TRBJ1-4; tentative D call: TRBD1 (5 bases). The germline V and J ends were trimmed by 6 bases and 8 bases, with 16 bases remaining between them. CDR1 is MNHEY, CDR2 SVGEGT, per germline. The CDR3 consists of 14 residues. CDR3 sequence: CASSPGTPKEKLFF. As DNA, the CDR3 is TGTGCCAGCAGCCCCGGGACGCCCAAGGAAAAACTGTTTTTT.

The CDR3 reads CSARAGGRGTNEKLFF. CDR3 coding DNA: TGCAGTGCTAGAGCCGGGGGGCGCGGGACTAATGAAAAACTGTTTTTT. The rearrangement uses TRBV20-1 and TRBJ1-4, with D perhaps matching TRBD1 (6 bases). From germline, CDR1 is DFQATT and CDR2 SNEGSKA (reference sequence). The germline V and J ends were trimmed by 1 base and 2 bases, with 14 bases remaining between them. The CDR3 consists of 16 residues.

J is TRBJ2-1 and V is TRBV20-1; TRBD2 matches at 7 bases. The trim removed 3 bases at V and 0 bases at J, leaving 11 bases unmatched. Germline V gene sequence: CDR1 DFQATT, CDR2 SNEGSKA (reference sequence). This CDR3 contains 17 residues. The CDR3 sequence is CSARGTTRGSSYNEQFF. CDR3 bases: TGCAGTGCTAGGGGGACGACGCGGGGGAGCTCCTACAATGAGCAGTTCTTC.

At least ten counts were recorded for this clonotype. This sequence joins TRBV20-1 and TRBJ2-3; 8 nucleotides align to TRBD2. J lost 4 bases, V lost 1 base, and 13 bases had no gene match. The germline V gene has CDR1 DFQATT and CDR2 SNEGSKA (reference sequence). This CDR3 contains 17 residues. Written as DNA, the CDR3 is TGCAGTGCTAGAGGAGTAGCGGGGTTTGTAAGCGCAGATACGCAGTATTTT. This encodes CSARGVAGFVSADTQYF.

This clonotype turned up a few times. The V gene is TRBV6-2 or TRBV6-3, the J gene TRBJ2-3, with no clear D. Germline lookup yields CDR1 MNHEY and CDR2 SVGEGT. V was pared by 2 bases and J by 0 bases, with 9 bases between. The CDR3 sequence is 15 residues long. This CDR3 reads CASSYRSRSTDTQYF. The CDR3 DNA reads as TGTGCCAGCAGTTACAGGTCCCGCAGCACAGATACGCAGTATTTT.

This clonotype came up a few times. The gene calls are TRBV25-1 and TRBJ2-7; 11 nucleotides align to TRBD2. Trimming at V came to 6 bases and at J to 4 bases, leaving 17 bases not matched to a gene. The CDR3 totals 18 residues. Germline CDR1 MGHDK, CDR2 SYGVNS. The CDR3 DNA follows: TGTGCCAGCAGCGACTCCAAAGCTAGCGGGAGGTCGGTATACGAGCAGTACTTC. Translated: CASSDSKASGRSVYEQYF.

At least ten counts were recorded for this clonotype. V usage is TRBV5-1 and J usage is TRBJ2-7; TRBD1 matches at 7 bases. Per germline, CDR1 SGHRS and CDR2 YFSETQ. V trimming: 0 bases; J trimming: 2 bases; junction bases outside the gene matches: 11. The CDR3 is 17 amino acids. Here the CDR3 DNA reads TGCGCCAGCAGCTTGGAACCCCCCGGACAGGTGACCTACGAGCAGTACTTC. Protein sequence: CASSLEPPGQVTYEQYF.

The chain carries TRBV29-1 and TRBJ2-5, with TRBD2 as a possible D gene (6 bases). The J call is doubtful: the DNA matches TRBJ2-7 better. This CDR3 is 13 amino acids long. Per the germline V gene, CDR1 is SQVTM and CDR2 is ANQGSEA. This CDR3 reads CSVEGGREGEQYF. The CDR3 region has the DNA TGCAGCGTTGAGGGGGGACGGGAAGGCGAGCAGTACTTC.

V gene TRBV5-1 combines with J gene TRBJ1-5; D ambiguous. Germline CDR1 is SGHRS and CDR2 is YFSETQ. V dropped 4 bases and J dropped 2 bases, with 10 bases sitting between them. The CDR3 sequence is 14 residues long. The CDR3 region has the DNA TGCGCCAGCAGCGTGGATGGGGGCAATCAGCCCCAGCATTTT. This sequence encodes CASSVDGGNQPQHF.

This clonotype turned up a few times. The rearrangement joins TRBV6-2 or TRBV6-3 to TRBJ1-1, with D maybe TRBD1 (5 bases). Germline CDR1 is MNHEY and CDR2 is SVGEGT. The CDR3 contains 14 residues. V was clipped by 0 bases and J by 4 bases, with 9 bases between them. The CDR3 is CASSYSTQGTEAFF. CDR3 DNA sequence: TGTGCCAGCAGTTACTCGACCCAGGGCACTGAAGCTTTCTTT.

This clonotype has a handful of counts. The rearrangement links TRBV5-1 to TRBJ2-5; 8 nucleotides align to TRBD2. The ends lost 4 bases at V and 11 bases at J; junction bases unmatched: 10. The CDR3 sequence is 13 residues long. CDR1 is SGHRS and CDR2 is YFSETQ in the germline V gene. The CDR3: CASSTGLADEQYF. The CDR3 DNA is TGCGCCAGCAGCACCGGACTAGCCGATGAGCAGTACTTC.

At least ten counts were recorded for this clonotype. CDR3 sequence reads: CASSLESPAGEQYF. The CDR3 nucleotides are TGTGCCAGCAGTTTAGAGAGCCCTGCGGGCGAGCAGTACTTC. This chain connects TRBV12-3 or TRBV12-4 to TRBJ2-7; the D gene is possibly TRBD2 (5 bases). The CDR3 has 14 amino acids. V was cut by 1 base and J by 6 bases, with 13 bases left in between.

The chain combines TRBV20-1 with TRBJ2-5; D remains unclear. The length of the CDR3 is 12 residues. Germline V gene lookup returns CDR1 DFQATT and CDR2 SNEGSKA (reference sequence). The V end lost 3 bases, the J end lost 0 bases, and 5 bases lay between the germline ends. CDR3 amino acids: CSASTYQETQYF. In DNA, the CDR3 is TGCAGTGCTAGCACGTACCAAGAGACCCAGTACTTC.

This clonotype was counted at least ten times. The chain links TRBV10-3 to TRBJ2-1; 13 bases agree with TRBD2. V lost 2 bases and J lost 6; bases outside the gene matches: 4. This CDR3 is built from 16 residues. Looked up from germline, CDR1 is ENHRY and CDR2 is SYGVKD. The DNA of the CDR3 is TGTGCCATCAGTGAGCCGGGACTAGCGGGGACCAATGAGCAGTTCTTC. It is translated as CAISEPGLAGTNEQFF.

J is TRBJ1-1 and V is TRBV20-1, with TRBD1 as a possible D gene (5 bases). Germline V gene data show CDR1 as DFQATT and CDR2 as SNEGSKA (reference sequence). This CDR3 region has 14 residues. V was clipped by 1 base and J by 1 base, with 10 bases between them. CDR3 in DNA: TGCAGTGCTAGAGTCCAGGGAGGGAACACTGAAGCTTTCTTT. This encodes CSARVQGGNTEAFF.

This clonotype was observed a handful of times. The gene calls are TRBV12-3 or TRBV12-4 and TRBJ1-5, with D possibly matching TRBD1 (5 bases). The CDR3 covers 17 residues. V was clipped by 2 bases and J by 4 bases, with 18 bases between them. The CDR3 reads CASSLKVLGERNQPQHF. CDR3 in DNA: TGTGCCAGCAGTTTAAAGGTTTTGGGGGAACGGAATCAGCCCCAGCATTTT.

This clonotype was found a few times. This chain connects TRBV7-9 to TRBJ2-3, with TRBD1 matching 9 bases. Germline CDR1 and CDR2: SEHNR and FQNEAQ (reference sequence). V trimming: 1 base; J trimming: 4 bases; junction bases outside the gene matches: 3. This CDR3 is built from 15 residues. The CDR3 coding sequence is TGTGCCAGCAGCTTAGACGGGGACAGGGCAGATACGCAGTATTTT. Translation: CASSLDGDRADTQYF.

The CDR3 region is CASSPRLAGALYEQYF. Written as DNA, the CDR3 is TGTGCCAGCAGTCCCCGTCTAGCGGGAGCTCTCTACGAGCAGTACTTC. The genes are TRBV2 and TRBJ2-7, with 10 positions matching TRBD2. Trimming at V came to 5 bases and at J to 3 bases, leaving 10 bases not matched to a gene. The CDR3 loop spans 16 amino acids. Germline-derived CDR1 and CDR2 are SNHLY and FYNNEI.

The rearrangement links TRBV4-2 to TRBJ1-1; D may be TRBD1 (5 bases). Germline V gene lookup returns CDR1 LGHNA and CDR2 YNFKEQ. The V gene lost 0 bases and the J gene lost 1 base, with 21 bases spanning the gap. The CDR3 is 19 amino acids. The CDR3 sequence is CASSQDWATVGGTNTEAFF. In nucleotides, the CDR3 is TGTGCCAGCAGCCAAGATTGGGCTACAGTCGGGGGGACGAACACTGAAGCTTTCTTT.